This T cell receptor (beta chain) was sequenced for a study of control samples from healthy donors and cancer patients. The table came from immunoSEQ multiplex PCR; TCRdb's copy has only in-frame clones and leaves some out. The table includes 100,000 or so clones, 80% to 90% detected once. This CDR3 spans 15 amino acids. Trimming took 4 bases from V and 0 from J, leaving 11 bases between them. Germline V gives CDR1 LGHNA, CDR2 YNFKEQ. The chain has TRBV4-2 and TRBJ2-3; D gene ambiguous. The sequencing sample was made of blood. The origin of this receptor is a man aged 30-40 years in good health. CDR3 in amino acids: CASSLVALSTDTQYF. In DNA form, the CDR3 reads TGTGCCAGCAGCCTGGTAGCCCTTAGCACAGATACGCAGTATTTT.